Listed here are 3 T cell receptor beta chains from one sample, sequenced in a study of blood T cell repertoires in COVID-19. Using immunoSEQ multiplex PCR, the repertoire was profiled, and TCRdb retains in-frame clones only, with some absent. This sample has some 240,000 clones, with roughly 84% found just once. Sequencing was done on a sample of peripheral blood. The origin of the receptors is a woman between 40 and 50 years old who had recovered from COVID-19.

This chain connects TRBV9 to TRBJ2-7, with a possible D match to TRBD2 (6 bases). Germline V gene lookup returns CDR1 SGDLS and CDR2 YYNGEE. V was trimmed by 2 bases and J by 5 bases, leaving 17 bases between them. CDR3 size: 15 residues. The CDR3 DNA is TGTGCCAGCAGCGTTTCACTCGGGCGGGGTGACGAGCAGTACTTC. Encoded protein: CASSVSLGRGDEQYF.

The genes are TRBV2 and TRBJ1-6, with 8 nucleotides matching TRBD1. Per germline, CDR1 SNHLY and CDR2 FYNNEI. There are 15 residues in the CDR3. Trimming took 5 bases from V and 9 from J; bases not matched to a gene: 9. CDR3 protein: CASSRDRTRSSPLHF. CDR3 nucleotide sequence: TGTGCCAGCAGTAGGGACAGGACGAGGAGTTCACCCCTCCACTTT.

The V gene is TRBV12-3 or TRBV12-4, the J gene TRBJ1-5, with a weak D call TRBD1 (5 bases). The CDR3 consists of 12 residues. Trimming removed 7 bases from V and 5 bases from J, with 9 bases in between. The DNA for the CDR3 is TGTGCCAGCACAGGGCTGGATCAGCCCCAGCATTTT. This sequence encodes CASTGLDQPQHF.